This paragraph reports one T cell receptor beta chain. These data originate in a study of blood T cell repertoires in COVID-19. For the study at large: Samples of COVID-19 (acute and convalescent) were obtained from the United States, Italy and Spain. From T cells, B-cell-depleted T cells, or PBMCs came the material, which was cDNA or gDNA.

Study processing details: Cell counts per sample came from amplifying reference gene primers. Generated by immunoSEQ multiplex PCR, the TCRdb table keeps only in-frame clones and is missing some. The V and J calls and clone size are taken from that table; D and trimming were inferred from the DNA. The repertoire consists of over 200,000 clones, with around four fifths occurring once and the leading ten covering 5.7%. There are 12 residues in the CDR3. V lost 3 bases to trimming and J lost 5 bases, with 8 bases between them. The genes are TRBV12-3 or TRBV12-4 and TRBJ2-7; D perhaps matches TRBD2 (6 bases). This receptor was taken from an elderly man with acute or convalescent COVID-19. The sequenced material came from peripheral blood. DNA for the CDR3: TGTGCCAGCAGTTTCAGCGGGCACGAGCAGTACTTC. Encoded protein: CASSFSGHEQYF.